Detailed here is one T cell receptor (beta chain). Per the original methods: Researchers report that nucleated cell counts were estimated from reference gene primer amplification. The repertoire was sequenced with immunoSEQ multiplex PCR; TCRdb's copy has only in-frame clones and lacks some. Clonal size and the V and J genes are those of that table, whereas D and trimming came from the DNA. The sample lists over 150,000 clones; more than 80% were seen once. This sample was taken from a study of blood T cell repertoires in COVID-19. Across the study: Samples of COVID-19 (acute and convalescent) were obtained from the United States, Italy and Spain. T cells, B-cell-depleted T cells, or PBMCs provided the cDNA or gDNA that served as material.

CDR1 is SGHAT and CDR2 is FQNNGV in the germline V gene. V shed 4 bases and J 3 bases; nucleotides not matched to a gene: 3. This CDR3 contains 15 residues. This receptor was identified in a man aged 45-65 years with acute or convalescent COVID-19. The chain couples TRBV11-2 to TRBJ2-3; 11 nucleotides line up with TRBD2. Sequencing used peripheral blood. DNA of the CDR3: TGTGCCAGCAGCTGGGGACTAGCGGAGACAGATACGCAGTATTTT. Protein sequence: CASSWGLAETDTQYF.